The 29 T cell receptor beta chains given below trace back to one sample, sequenced in a study of blood T cell repertoires in COVID-19. Sequencing was performed with immunoSEQ multiplex PCR; in TCRdb, only in-frame clones are kept and a portion is missing. The sample gives about 200,000 clones, roughly 80% of which show up once; around 5.4% is in the top ten. The specimen was peripheral blood. Receptors originate from a woman in her 70s with acute or convalescent COVID-19.

V gene TRBV6-5 combines with J gene TRBJ1-1; no clear D gene. This CDR3 has 14 amino acids. CDR1 is MNHEY, CDR2 SVGAGI, per germline. Trimming removed 2 bases from V and 4 bases from J, with 11 bases in between. The CDR3 here is CASSYQAPATEAFF. DNA of the CDR3: TGTGCCAGCAGTTACCAGGCCCCGGCCACTGAAGCTTTCTTT.

Regarding this clone: The same CDR3 arises from other DNA sequences in this sample as well. The CDR3 protein is CASSLPSYEQYF. In DNA form, the CDR3 reads TGCGCCAGCAGCCTCCCCTCCTACGAGCAGTACTTC. The chain is built from TRBV5-1 and TRBJ2-7; D ambiguous. The germline CDR1 and CDR2 sequences are SGHRS and YFSETQ. Trimming stripped 4 bases from V and 0 bases from J, with 5 bases between. The CDR3 has 12 amino acids.

This clone was picked up a small number of times. This CDR3 is CAQTRQGQSPLHF. The CDR3 bases are TGTGCCCAAACGCGGCAGGGGCAATCACCCCTCCACTTT. This chain connects TRBV30 to TRBJ1-6, with D maybe TRBD1 (6 bases). CDR3 length equals 13 residues. Trimming removed 8 bases at V and 10 bases at J, with 18 bases between. Germline V lookup: CDR1 GTSNPN, CDR2 SVGIG (reference sequence).

The chain uses TRBV5-1 and TRBJ2-3; 7 bases are a match to TRBD2. Germline values: CDR1 SGHRS, CDR2 YFSETQ. The CDR3 totals 16 residues. Unmatched junction bases numbered 6, after V lost 1 base and J lost 1 base. The chain's CDR3 is CASSLSGLAGTDTQYF. The DNA of the CDR3 is TGCGCCAGCAGCTTGTCCGGGCTAGCGGGCACAGATACGCAGTATTTT.

This sequence joins TRBV7-9 and TRBJ1-2; no clear D. V dropped 0 bases and J dropped 6 bases, with 8 bases sitting between them. The germline V gene encodes CDR1 SEHNR and CDR2 FQNEAQ (reference sequence). This CDR3 is 13 amino acids long. CDR3: CASSLAITDGYTF. The CDR3 bases are TGTGCCAGCAGCTTAGCGATTACGGATGGCTACACCTTC. Full variable domain (missing parts from reference TRBV7-9 and TRBJ1-2): DTGVSQNPRHKITKRGQNVTFRCDPISEHNRLYWYRQTLGQGPEFLTYFQNEAQLEKSRLLSDRFSAERPKGSFSTLEIQRTEQGDSAMYLCASSLAITDGYTFGSGTRLTVV.

The rearrangement links TRBV4-2 to TRBJ2-1; 7 bases agree with TRBD2. The length of the CDR3 is 15 residues. V trimming: 0 bases; J trimming: 6 bases; junction bases outside the gene matches: 5. Per the germline V gene, CDR1 is LGHNA and CDR2 is YNFKEQ. CDR3 protein: CASSQELGGGNEQFF. CDR3 nucleotide sequence: TGTGCCAGCAGCCAAGAATTGGGGGGGGGCAATGAGCAGTTCTTC.

This clone has just one count. The V call is TRBV19, the J call TRBJ2-2, with D possibly being TRBD1 (5 bases). This CDR3 spans 16 amino acids. Germline V gene data show CDR1 as LNHDA and CDR2 as SQIVND (reference sequence). V lost 4 bases to trimming and J lost 0 bases, with 12 bases between them. The DNA for the CDR3 is TGTGCCAGTAGTACGGACACGACTGCGAACACCGGGGAGCTGTTTTTT. Protein product: CASSTDTTANTGELFF.

The chain uses TRBV10-3 and TRBJ2-5; TRBD2 might be the D (6 bases). The germline CDR1 and CDR2 sequences are ENHRY and SYGVKD. Trimming took off 2 bases at V and 2 bases at J, with 9 bases between the two ends. This CDR3 spans 14 amino acids. The CDR3 coding sequence is TGTGCCATCAGTGAGGGGACTCAGCAAGAGACCCAGTACTTC. Amino acids: CAISEGTQQETQYF.

J is TRBJ2-2 and V is TRBV5-1; D remains ambiguous. The CDR3 has 15 residues. The germline V gene has CDR1 SGHRS and CDR2 YFSETQ. V dropped 0 bases and J dropped 3 bases, with 9 bases sitting between them. Written as DNA, the CDR3 is TGCGCCAGCAGCTTGGTTGGCATGGACACCGGGGAGCTGTTTTTT. It yields the protein CASSLVGMDTGELFF.

The V and J genes are TRBV5-3 and TRBJ1-5, with D possibly matching TRBD1 (6 bases). TRBV5-3 is treated as an ORF (open reading frame) with a function not yet certain. The CDR3 extends over 16 amino acids. V was shortened by 0 bases and J by 7 bases, with 17 bases between the two germline ends. The CDR3 region is CARSLAYRRGRQPQHF. In DNA, the CDR3 is TGTGCCAGAAGCTTGGCCTATCGAAGGGGGAGACAGCCCCAGCATTTT.

This sequence joins TRBV4-2 and TRBJ1-2; D is perhaps TRBD1 (5 bases). Trimming pared 0 bases from V and 6 bases from J, leaving 14 bases between. This CDR3 is built from 15 residues. Germline V gene sequence: CDR1 LGHNA, CDR2 YNFKEQ. The CDR3 DNA follows: TGTGCCAGCAGCCAAGAGCCGGGGGAAGTGGATGGCTACACCTTC. The encoded protein is CASSQEPGEVDGYTF.

The chain recombines TRBV7-8 with TRBJ1-1; no firm D call. Trimming took off 5 bases at V and 3 bases at J, with 16 bases between the two ends. Germline CDR1 is SGHVS and CDR2 is FQNEAQ. The CDR3 contains 15 residues. The CDR3 loop is CASSLREGGYTEAFF. CDR3 bases: TGTGCCAGCAGCCTGAGGGAGGGAGGGTACACTGAAGCTTTCTTT.

The chain uses TRBV5-1 and TRBJ1-6; TRBD1 matches at 8 bases. This CDR3 has 15 amino acids. The germline V gene has CDR1 SGHRS and CDR2 YFSETQ. J was trimmed by 6 bases and V by 3 bases; bases with no gene match: 5. The CDR3 sequence: CASSSPGQANSPLHF. The CDR3 bases are TGCGCCAGCAGCTCTCCGGGACAGGCTAATTCACCCCTCCACTTT.

V and J are TRBV5-1 and TRBJ2-2; the D is unclear. Deletions cut 8 bases from V and 0 bases from J, with 17 bases between. The CDR3 is 16 residues long. Germline loops: CDR1 SGHRS, CDR2 YFSETQ. CDR3 region: CASNPSVEANTGELFF. The CDR3 DNA reads TGCGCCAGTAACCCCTCCGTAGAGGCGAACACCGGGGAGCTGTTTTTT.

The chain carries TRBV7-9 and TRBJ1-1; 9 bases map to TRBD1. The trim removed 6 bases at V and 4 bases at J, leaving 6 bases unmatched. The CDR3 has 14 amino acids. The germline V gene has CDR1 SEHNR and CDR2 FQNEAQ (reference sequence). The CDR3 nucleotides read TGTGCCAGCAGGCGGGGACAGGGAAGCACTGAAGCTTTCTTT. It specifies CASRRGQGSTEAFF. Using reference TRBV7-9 and TRBJ1-1 for the parts outside the CDR3, the full variable domain is DTGVSQNPRHKITKRGQNVTFRCDPISEHNRLYWYRQTLGQGPEFLTYFQNEAQLEKSRLLSDRFSAERPKGSFSTLEIQRTEQGDSAMYLCASRRGQGSTEAFFGQGTRLTVV.

This chain links TRBV19 with TRBJ1-2, with 11 bases matching TRBD1. Germline values: CDR1 LNHDA, CDR2 SQIVND (reference sequence). Trimming took 4 bases from V and 3 from J; bases not matched to a gene: 10. The CDR3 spans 17 residues. The CDR3 loop reads CASSNADRGLLDYGYTF. As DNA, the CDR3 is TGTGCCAGTAGTAACGCGGACAGGGGGCTTTTGGACTATGGCTACACCTTC.

This clone has a handful of counts. The V call is TRBV19, the J call TRBJ2-2; possible D gene TRBD1, 5 bases. V lost 4 bases, J lost 6 bases, and 6 bases lay in between. The CDR3 runs 12 residues. Germline V lookup: CDR1 LNHDA, CDR2 SQIVND (reference sequence). The CDR3 protein is CASSTGSGELFF. CDR3 DNA: TGTGCCAGTAGTACAGGGTCCGGGGAGCTGTTTTTT.

J is TRBJ2-2 and V is TRBV3-1 (or the pseudogene TRBV3-2); D is uncertain. The germline V gene has CDR1 LGHDT and CDR2 YNNKEL (reference sequence). V dropped 0 bases and J dropped 12 bases, with 2 bases sitting between them. This CDR3 is built from 10 residues. This CDR3 is CASSQDKLFF. CDR3 DNA: TGTGCCAGCAGCCAAGACAAGCTGTTTTTT.

The chain has TRBV28 and TRBJ2-5; 11 bases agree with TRBD1. CDR3 size: 16 residues. V shed 1 base and J 4 bases; nucleotides not matched to a gene: 5. Germline V gene lookup returns CDR1 MDHEN and CDR2 SYDVKM. The DNA of the CDR3 is TGTGCCAGCAGTTTATTGGGACAGGGGGGAAGAGAGACCCAGTACTTC. This gives the protein CASSLLGQGGRETQYF.

This clone was seen only a few times. CDR3 nucleotide sequence: TGTGCCAGCTCACCACGGGCCGGAAGGTCCTATAATTCACCCCTCCACTTT. Protein: CASSPRAGRSYNSPLHF. This chain uses TRBV18 with TRBJ1-6; the D is unclear. CDR1 is KGHSH, CDR2 LQKENI, per germline. The CDR3 is 17 residues long. Trimming took off 1 base at V and 1 base at J, with 11 bases between the two ends. The whole variable domain, filled in from reference TRBV18 and TRBJ1-6, reads NAGVMQNPRHLVRRRGQEARLRCSPMKGHSHVYWYRQLPEEGLKFMVYLQKENIIDESGMPKERFSAEFPKEGPSILRIQQVVRGDSAAYFCASSPRAGRSYNSPLHFGNGTRLTVT.

V gene TRBV28 combines with J gene TRBJ2-1, with TRBD1 as a possible D gene (6 bases). Germline V CDR1 and CDR2: MDHEN, SYDVKM. The length of the CDR3 is 16 residues. Trimming took 2 bases from V and 0 from J, leaving 11 bases between them. The CDR3 protein is CASSLLAGDSYNEQFF. DNA of the CDR3: TGTGCCAGCAGTTTACTCGCAGGGGACTCCTACAATGAGCAGTTCTTC.

The chain joins TRBV7-9 to TRBJ1-1, with 7 bases fitting TRBD1. J gave up 1 base and V 1 base, and 3 bases lay outside the gene matches. Looked up from germline, CDR1 is SEHNR and CDR2 is FQNEAQ (reference sequence). The CDR3 runs 15 residues. This CDR3 reads CASSLGDRENTEAFF. The DNA of the CDR3 is TGTGCCAGCAGCTTAGGCGACAGGGAGAACACTGAAGCTTTCTTT.

The V call is TRBV18, the J call TRBJ1-1, with 10 positions matching TRBD1. Trimming removed 3 bases from V and 5 bases from J; junction bases left unmatched: 9. This CDR3 is built from 16 residues. The germline CDR1 and CDR2 sequences are KGHSH and LQKENI. As DNA, the CDR3 is TGTGCCAGCTCACCGCCGACAGGGGGCGCCTTAACTGAAGCTTTCTTT. Residues: CASSPPTGGALTEAFF.

The sample holds a few counts of this clone. This chain joins TRBV5-8 and TRBJ1-4, with D perhaps TRBD1 (6 bases). The CDR3 sequence is 16 residues long. Germline CDR1 is SGHTS and CDR2 is YDEGEE. Trimming took 3 bases from V and 8 from J, leaving 20 bases between them. The CDR3 nucleotides are TGTGCCAGCAGCTCACCCTTTGTGACAGGAGAGGAAAAACTGTTTTTT. Amino acids: CASSSPFVTGEEKLFF.

This clone has only one observation. This chain links TRBV7-9 with TRBJ2-1, with 8 positions matching TRBD1. The CDR3 is 15 amino acids. After removal of 5 bases from V and 6 bases from J, the junction contained 9 bases not matched to a gene. The germline gives CDR1 SEHNR, CDR2 FQNEAQ (reference sequence). CDR3 nucleotides: TGTGCCAGCAGCCCAGACAGGGGCAGAAGCAATGAGCAGTTCTTC. Translating gives CASSPDRGRSNEQFF.

The genes are TRBV30 and TRBJ1-4; TRBD1 matches at 10 bases. This CDR3 is built from 15 residues. The trim removed 3 bases at V and 8 bases at J, leaving 9 bases unmatched. Germline V gene sequence: CDR1 GTSNPN, CDR2 SVGIG (reference sequence). CDR3 loop: CAWRDRGRGREKLFF. CDR3 nucleotides: TGTGCCTGGAGAGACAGGGGGCGAGGCCGGGAAAAACTGTTTTTT.

The chain employs TRBV29-1 and TRBJ2-6, with no clear D. This CDR3 region has 12 residues. Germline V gene sequence: CDR1 SQVTM, CDR2 ANQGSEA. The V gene lost 5 bases and the J gene lost 2 bases, with 4 bases spanning the gap. CDR3 coding DNA: TGCAGCGTTTCGGCTGGGGCCAACGTCCTGACTTTC. This gives the protein CSVSAGANVLTF.

This clone appeared once. The chain employs TRBV5-1 and TRBJ2-7; 7 nucleotides align to TRBD2. This CDR3 region has 14 residues. V gave up 5 bases and J gave up 2 bases; unmatched junction bases: 7. CDR1 is SGHRS and CDR2 is YFSETQ in the germline V gene. The CDR3 DNA reads TGCGCCAGCAGAGAGGCGGGAGACCCCTACGAGCAGTACTTC. Its protein is CASREAGDPYEQYF.

This sequence joins TRBV5-1 and TRBJ2-1; 12 bases line up with TRBD2. V dropped 4 bases and J dropped 5; count of bases not matched to a gene: 4. Per the germline V gene, CDR1 is SGHRS and CDR2 is YFSETQ. The CDR3 length is 15 residues. The CDR3, as DNA: TGCGCCAGCAGCCTAAGACTAGCGGGAGACAATGAGCAGTTCTTC. Protein product: CASSLRLAGDNEQFF.